This T cell receptor beta chain was found in a study of T cells in Graves' hyperthyroidism and ophthalmopathy. Amplified regions were TCR beta CDR3 sequences from RNA transcripts. The study used the HTBI primer set for a first-round RT-PCR of the TCR CDR3. Each CDR3 protein is one row after TCRdb ran MiXCR on the multiplex PCR reads. The table records about 500,000 distinct CDR3 sequences, roughly 18% of them present only once. This CDR3 spans 11 amino acids. Germline lookup yields CDR1 DFQATT and CDR2 SNEGSKA (reference sequence). V was cut by 4 bases and J by 6 bases, with 8 bases left in between. In this sample, this clonotype turned up many times.

The sample consisted of blood. The receptor comes from a woman aged 18-29 years with Graves' ophthalmopathy. V is TRBV20-1 and J is TRBJ2-3; D not certain. As DNA, the CDR3 is TGCAGTGCTATGAGCTACGATACGCAGTATTTT. Residues: CSAMSYDTQYF.